The 20 T cell receptor beta chains presented below share a single source sample, sequenced in a study of blood T cell repertoires in COVID-19. Only in-frame clones appear in the TCRdb table, and some are missing; sequencing was by immunoSEQ multiplex PCR. The sample contains about 49,000 clones, 70% to 90% of which appear only once. Sequencing was performed on peripheral blood. The receptors stem from a man aged 40-49 years with active COVID-19.

This clone was seen a few times. The rearrangement uses TRBV20-1 and TRBJ1-3; TRBD1 might be the D (5 bases). CDR1 DFQATT and CDR2 SNEGSKA come from the germline V gene (reference sequence). There are 11 residues in the CDR3. The V and J ends lost 6 bases and 3 bases respectively, with 6 bases between them. The CDR3 region is CSAQGGNTIYF. The CDR3 nucleotides are TGCAGTGCCCAGGGTGGAAACACCATATATTTT.

This chain uses TRBV5-1 with TRBJ1-5; 8 positions agree with TRBD1. Trimming removed 0 bases from V and 5 bases from J; junction bases left unmatched: 1. Germline CDR1 SGHRS, CDR2 YFSETQ. The CDR3 is made up of 14 amino acids. The CDR3 here is CASSLEQGDQPQHF. The DNA of the CDR3 is TGCGCCAGCAGCTTGGAACAGGGGGATCAGCCCCAGCATTTT.

The chain couples TRBV29-1 to TRBJ2-7; 8 bases are a match to TRBD1. The trim removed 5 bases at V and 6 bases at J, leaving 9 bases unmatched. The CDR3 totals 13 residues. The germline V gene encodes CDR1 SQVTM and CDR2 ANQGSEA. In DNA, the CDR3 is TGCAGCGTTCAGTGGACAGGGATAAGCGAGCAGTACTTC. As protein: CSVQWTGISEQYF.

The J gene is TRBJ2-1, the V gene TRBV6-1; D perhaps matches TRBD2 (5 bases). The CDR3 runs 16 residues. CDR1 MNHNS and CDR2 SASEGT come from the germline V gene. The germline V and J ends were trimmed by 2 bases and 4 bases, with 15 bases remaining between them. CDR3 in DNA: TGTGCCAGCAGTGAAAAGGTGGGGAGCGGATACAATGAGCAGTTCTTC. Residues: CASSEKVGSGYNEQFF.

This clone occurred a few times. The chain employs TRBV24-1 and TRBJ2-3; a possible D gene is TRBD1 (6 bases). The germline V gene encodes CDR1 KGHDR and CDR2 SFDVKD. V was shortened by 8 bases and J by 2 bases, with 16 bases between the two germline ends. The CDR3 spans 15 residues. CDR3 sequence (DNA): TGTGCCACCACCAAGGGGGACGGACCCACAGATACGCAGTATTTT. This translates into CATTKGDGPTDTQYF.

The J gene is TRBJ2-7, the V gene TRBV7-2, with a tentative D call TRBD2 (6 bases). Trimming stripped 8 bases from V and 4 bases from J, with 18 bases between. The CDR3 runs 14 residues. The germline gives CDR1 SGHTA, CDR2 FQGNSA. The CDR3 reads CASLGLRGRYEQYF. The CDR3 nucleotides read TGTGCCAGCCTCGGGCTAAGAGGGAGGTACGAGCAGTACTTC. The whole variable domain, remainder taken from reference TRBV7-2 and TRBJ2-7, is GAGVSQSPSNKVTEKGKDVELRCDPISGHTALYWYRQSLGQGLEFLIYFQGNSAPDKSGLPSDRFSAERTGGSVSTLTIQRTQQEDSAVYLCASLGLRGRYEQYFGPGTRLTVT.

V is TRBV28 and J is TRBJ1-5; D gene ambiguous. The CDR3 is 15 amino acids. The germline V gene encodes CDR1 MDHEN and CDR2 SYDVKM. Trimming removed 3 bases at V and 5 bases at J, with 14 bases between. The CDR3 here is CASSLAPSSHQPQHF. CDR3 bases: TGTGCCAGCAGTTTGGCCCCCTCGTCGCATCAGCCCCAGCATTTT. The full variable domain, rest sourced from reference TRBV28 and TRBJ1-5, is DVKVTQSSRYLVKRTGEKVFLECVQDMDHENMFWYRQDPGLGLRLIYFSYDVKMKEKGDIPEGYSVSREKKERFSLILESASTNQTSMYLCASSLAPSSHQPQHFGDGTRLSIL.

This clone has just one count. The rearrangement links TRBV30 to TRBJ1-2; no definite D call. The V end lost 0 bases, the J end lost 4 bases, and 6 bases lay between the germline ends. The CDR3 is made up of 12 amino acids. CDR1 is GTSNPN and CDR2 is SVGIG in the germline V gene (reference sequence). CDR3 loop: CAWSVSFYGYTF. Here the CDR3 DNA reads TGTGCCTGGAGTGTATCATTCTATGGCTACACCTTC.

The gene calls are TRBV15 and TRBJ2-1, with 9 bases fitting TRBD2. Germline CDR1 LNHNV, CDR2 YYDKDF (reference sequence). V was clipped by 6 bases and J by 2 bases; unmatched bases: 5. The CDR3 consists of 15 residues. The CDR3 DNA sequence: TGTGCCACCAGTTATCCTAGCGGGACCTACAATGAGCAGTTCTTC. Amino acid sequence: CATSYPSGTYNEQFF.

The chain recombines TRBV4-2 with TRBJ2-1; 9 nucleotides line up with TRBD2. This CDR3 contains 17 residues. The ends lost 2 bases at V and 6 bases at J; junction bases unmatched: 11. The germline gives CDR1 LGHNA, CDR2 YNFKEQ. The CDR3 loop reads CASSQSLLLSGSNEQFF. Here the CDR3 DNA reads TGTGCCAGCAGCCAATCCCTCTTGCTTAGCGGGAGCAATGAGCAGTTCTTC.

This clone was detected a few times. This chain connects TRBV9 to TRBJ2-6; 7 bases are a match to TRBD2. CDR1 and CDR2 (germline): SGDLS, YYNGEE. The CDR3 contains 16 residues. Losses at the gene ends were 0 bases for V and 4 bases for J; bases not matched to a gene: 4. CDR3 DNA sequence: TGTGCCAGCAGCGTAGGGGAGGGTGGCGGGGCCAACGTCCTGACTTTC. Amino acids: CASSVGEGGGANVLTF.

V and J are TRBV30 and TRBJ2-5; TRBD2 agrees at 9 bases. The CDR3 has 15 amino acids. Germline V gene sequence: CDR1 GTSNPN, CDR2 SVGIG (reference sequence). V shed 3 bases, J shed 3 bases, and the junction held 8 bases outside the gene matches. CDR3 sequence: CAWRPGVAGEETQYF. The CDR3 nucleotides are TGTGCCTGGAGACCGGGGGTAGCGGGAGAAGAGACCCAGTACTTC.

On this clone: A much bigger clone sits one base away, suggesting this may be a read error. The same CDR3 arises from other DNA sequences in this sample as well. The genes are TRBV5-1 and TRBJ1-2, with 9 bases matching TRBD1. CDR1 and CDR2 (germline): SGHRS, YFSETQ. The CDR3 is made up of 15 amino acids. The CDR3 reads CASSLVGTGYDGYTF. The CDR3 DNA sequence: TGCGCCAGCAGCTTGGTAGGGACAGGGTACGATGGCTACACCTTT.

This clone showed up just a few times. A junction end diverges from the germline sequence, so it may reflect a read error. The chain couples TRBV28 to TRBJ2-3; D gene uncertain. Germline lookup yields CDR1 MDHEN and CDR2 SYDVKM. The CDR3 contains 13 residues. This CDR3 is CATRGVVFDTQYF. In DNA form, the CDR3 reads TGCGCCACAAGAGGAGTTGTTTTCGATACGCAGTATTTT.

The CDR3: CASSQEIAAFRNTIYF. The DNA of the CDR3 is TGTGCCAGCAGCCAAGAGATCGCGGCGTTCCGAAACACCATATATTTT. The V call is TRBV4-2, the J call TRBJ1-3; D not resolved. CDR3 length: 16 residues. Germline assignment: CDR1 LGHNA and CDR2 YNFKEQ. Trimming removed 0 bases from V and 5 bases from J, with 14 bases in between.

The CDR3 loop reads CASSLGGGTSLGADTQYF. The DNA of the CDR3 is TGTGCCAGCAGCTTGGGGGGTGGGACTAGCCTCGGGGCAGATACGCAGTATTTT. V and J are TRBV5-4 and TRBJ2-3; 9 bases line up with TRBD2. The CDR3 length is 18 residues. Per the germline V gene, CDR1 is SGHNT and CDR2 is YYREEE (reference sequence). The V and J ends lost 0 bases and 4 bases, in that order; junction bases with no gene match: 12.

The chain uses TRBV25-1 and TRBJ1-2; 7 bases line up with TRBD1. The CDR3 sequence is 13 residues long. The J segment lost 4 bases and the V segment lost 2 bases, leaving 1 base of the junction unmatched. Germline values: CDR1 MGHDK, CDR2 SYGVNS. CDR3 region: CASSETGVYGYTF. The CDR3 DNA reads as TGTGCCAGCAGTGAAACAGGGGTCTATGGCTACACCTTC.

CDR3 sequence (DNA): TGTGCCAGCAGCCAAGATCTCCCCGGGACAGGGCATGAAAAACTGTTTTTT. This encodes CASSQDLPGTGHEKLFF. This chain connects TRBV3-1 (or the pseudogene TRBV3-2) to TRBJ1-4; 9 positions agree with TRBD1. Trimming took 0 bases from V and 6 from J; bases not matched to a gene: 8. The CDR3 has 17 residues. Germline V CDR1 and CDR2: LGHDT, YNNKEL (reference sequence).

This clone was picked up one time. This sequence joins TRBV9 and TRBJ2-1, with 8 bases lining up with TRBD2. CDR3 length: 15 amino acids. V gave up 0 bases and J gave up 7 bases; unmatched junction bases: 6. Germline CDR1 is SGDLS and CDR2 is YYNGEE. CDR3 sequence (DNA): TGTGCCAGCAGCGTAGGAGCGGGAGTAGGGAATGAGCAGTTCTTC. It encodes CASSVGAGVGNEQFF.

The J gene is TRBJ2-3, the V gene TRBV2; possibly TRBD2 for D (5 bases). This CDR3 has 14 residues. Trimming shortened V by 8 bases and J by 1 base, and 13 bases separated the two germline ends. The V gene's germline CDR1 is SNHLY and CDR2 FYNNEI. The CDR3 loop reads CASALGRGTDTQYF. In DNA, the CDR3 is TGTGCCAGCGCTCTTGGGCGGGGCACAGATACGCAGTATTTT.